This T cell receptor (beta chain) appears in the sequencing data of a study of T cell changes during pregnancy in multiple sclerosis. The repertoire was sequenced with immunoSEQ multiplex PCR; TCRdb's copy has only in-frame clones and lacks some. The sample yields more than 40,000 clones, about 91% seen once. In germline, CDR1 is SGHDT, CDR2 YYEEEE. The length of the CDR3 is 18 residues. Germline trimming cut 4 bases from V and 0 bases from J; bases unmatched to any gene: 12. This sequence joins TRBV5-6 and TRBJ1-1; TRBD1 agrees at 10 bases. The material was CD8+ T cells from peripheral blood mononuclear cells, obtained after pregnancy. This TCR came from a female donor with multiple sclerosis, enrolled in a pregnancy study. This chain's CDR3 is CASSRDRGLEVLNTEAFF. The CDR3 bases are TGTGCCAGCAGCCGGGACAGGGGTCTCGAAGTGCTGAACACTGAAGCTTTCTTT.